This T cell receptor (beta chain) was recovered during a study of cytomegalovirus exposure and HLA in healthy donors. As for the study in general: HLA-typed donors contributed 65 million to 95 million unique TCRs, which were held in an early data release. Study-level findings and limits: Cytomegalovirus status was reportedly diagnosed by the classifier with high specificity and sensitivity. The study designated 150 or so TCR beta chains cytomegalovirus-associated.

Points on this clone: Its antigen is not identified.

Germline V gene data show CDR1 as LNHNV and CDR2 as YYDKDF (reference sequence). The CDR3 loop spans 14 amino acids. Trimming at V came to 4 bases and at J to 7 bases, leaving 7 bases not matched to a gene. In the PCR, 60 Vbeta and 13 Jbeta primers were used. Study processing details: Unique TCR beta chains totaled 80 million to 100 million in a later count, with roughly 11 million of them shared. Sequenced by immunoSEQ multiplex PCR; TCRdb stores in-frame clones only, minus some. Clonal size and the V and J genes are those of that table, whereas D and trimming came from the DNA. Of about 100,000 clones listed, 60% to 80% were seen once; the top ten hold around 2.1%.

The chain is built from TRBV15 and TRBJ2-1, with 7 bases matching TRBD1. The receptor's source is a man aged 18 to 29 in good health and CMV-seronegative. The sequenced sample was PBMCs. The CDR3 nucleotides read TGTGCCACCAGCAACGACAGGGCTGCAAATGAGCAGTTCTTC. This codes for CATSNDRAANEQFF. Full variable domain (rest looked up from reference TRBV15 and TRBJ2-1): DAMVIQNPRYQVTQFGKPVTLSCSQTLNHNVMYWYQQKSSQAPKLLFHYYDKDFNNEADTPDNFQSRRPNTSFCFLDIRSPGLGDTAMYLCATSNDRAANEQFFGPGTRLTVL.